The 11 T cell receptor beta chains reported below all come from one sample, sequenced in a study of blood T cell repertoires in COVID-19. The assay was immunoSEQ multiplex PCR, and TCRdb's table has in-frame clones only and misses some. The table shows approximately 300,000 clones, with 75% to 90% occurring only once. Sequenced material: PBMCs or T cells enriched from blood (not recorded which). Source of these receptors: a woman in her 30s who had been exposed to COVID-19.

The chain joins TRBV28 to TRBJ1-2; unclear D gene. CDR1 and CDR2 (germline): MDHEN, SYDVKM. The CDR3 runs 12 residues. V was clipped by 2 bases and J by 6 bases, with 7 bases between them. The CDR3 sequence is CASSLGRHGYTF. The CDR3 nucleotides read TGTGCCAGCAGTTTAGGCAGGCATGGCTACACCTTC.

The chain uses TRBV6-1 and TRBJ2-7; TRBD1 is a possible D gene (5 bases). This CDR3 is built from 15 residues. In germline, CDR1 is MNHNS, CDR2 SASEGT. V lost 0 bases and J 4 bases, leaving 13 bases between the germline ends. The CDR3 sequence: CASSEAMAGRYEQYF. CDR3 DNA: TGTGCCAGCAGTGAAGCGATGGCAGGGCGGTACGAGCAGTACTTC.

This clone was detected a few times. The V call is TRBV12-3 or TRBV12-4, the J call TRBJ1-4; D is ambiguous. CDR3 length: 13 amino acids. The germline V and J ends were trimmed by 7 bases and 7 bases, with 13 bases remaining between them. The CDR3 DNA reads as TGTGCCAGCACCCAAAGAATACTTGAAAAACTGTTTTTT. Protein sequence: CASTQRILEKLFF.

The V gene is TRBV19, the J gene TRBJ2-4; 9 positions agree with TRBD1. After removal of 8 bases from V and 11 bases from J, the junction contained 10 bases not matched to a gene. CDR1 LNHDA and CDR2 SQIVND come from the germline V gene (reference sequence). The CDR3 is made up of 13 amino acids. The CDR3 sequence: CASARDREAVQYF. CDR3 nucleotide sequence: TGTGCCAGTGCCCGGGACAGGGAAGCCGTTCAGTACTTC.

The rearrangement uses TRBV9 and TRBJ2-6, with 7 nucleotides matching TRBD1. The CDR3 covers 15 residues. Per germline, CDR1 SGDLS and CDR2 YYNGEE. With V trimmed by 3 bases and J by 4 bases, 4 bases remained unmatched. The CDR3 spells CASSGTGYGANVLTF. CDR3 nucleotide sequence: TGTGCCAGCAGCGGGACAGGATACGGGGCCAACGTCCTGACTTTC. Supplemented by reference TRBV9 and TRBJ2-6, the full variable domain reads DSGVTQTPKHLITATGQRVTLRCSPRSGDLSVYWYQQSLDQGLQFLIQYYNGEERAKGNILERFSAQQFPDLHSELNLSSLELGDSALYFCASSGTGYGANVLTFGAGSRLTVL.

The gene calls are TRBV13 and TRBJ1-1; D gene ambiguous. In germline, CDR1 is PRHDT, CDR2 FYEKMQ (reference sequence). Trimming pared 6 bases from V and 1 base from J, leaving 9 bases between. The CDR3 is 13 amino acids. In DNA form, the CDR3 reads TGTGCCAGCAGGCCGGTCGGGAACACTGAAGCTTTCTTT. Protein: CASRPVGNTEAFF.

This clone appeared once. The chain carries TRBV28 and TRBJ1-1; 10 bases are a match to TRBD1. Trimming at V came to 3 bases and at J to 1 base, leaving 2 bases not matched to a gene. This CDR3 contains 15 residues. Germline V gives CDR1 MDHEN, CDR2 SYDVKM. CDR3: CASSFGDRGNTEAFF. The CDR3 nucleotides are TGTGCCAGCAGTTTTGGGGACAGGGGGAACACTGAAGCTTTCTTT.

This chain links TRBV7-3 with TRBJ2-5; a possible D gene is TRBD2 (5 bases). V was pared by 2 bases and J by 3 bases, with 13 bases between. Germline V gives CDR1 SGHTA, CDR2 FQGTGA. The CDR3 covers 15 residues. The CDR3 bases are TGTGCCAGCAGCTTAGTTTACGAGCGGAAAGAGACCCAGTACTTC. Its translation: CASSLVYERKETQYF.

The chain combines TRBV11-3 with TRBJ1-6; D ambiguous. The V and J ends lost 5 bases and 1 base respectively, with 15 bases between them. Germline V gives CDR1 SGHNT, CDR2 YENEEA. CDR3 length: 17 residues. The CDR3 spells CASSPVAANSYNSPLHF. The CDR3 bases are TGTGCCAGCAGCCCGGTGGCGGCGAATTCCTATAATTCACCCCTCCACTTT.

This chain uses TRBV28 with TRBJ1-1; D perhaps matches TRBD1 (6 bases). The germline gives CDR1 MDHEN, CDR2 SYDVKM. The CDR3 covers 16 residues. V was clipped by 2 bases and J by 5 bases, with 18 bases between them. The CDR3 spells CASSLSRLGAGTEAFF. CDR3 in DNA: TGTGCCAGCAGTTTAAGTCGTTTGGGGGCTGGGACTGAAGCTTTCTTT.

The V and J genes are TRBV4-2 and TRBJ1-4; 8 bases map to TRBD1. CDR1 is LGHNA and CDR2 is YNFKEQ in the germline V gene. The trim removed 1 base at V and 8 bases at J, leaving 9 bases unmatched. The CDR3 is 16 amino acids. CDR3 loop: CASSQVGGQGQEKLFF. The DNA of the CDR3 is TGTGCCAGCAGCCAAGTTGGCGGACAGGGACAGGAAAAACTGTTTTTT.